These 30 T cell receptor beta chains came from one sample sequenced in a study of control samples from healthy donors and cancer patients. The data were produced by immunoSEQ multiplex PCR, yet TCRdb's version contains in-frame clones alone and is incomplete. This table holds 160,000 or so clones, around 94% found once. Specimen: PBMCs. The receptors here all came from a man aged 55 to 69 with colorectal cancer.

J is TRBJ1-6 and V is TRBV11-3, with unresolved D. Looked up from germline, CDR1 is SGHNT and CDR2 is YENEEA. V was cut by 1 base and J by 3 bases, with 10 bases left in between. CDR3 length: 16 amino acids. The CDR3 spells CASSLVPGIYNSPLHF. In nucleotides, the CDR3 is TGTGCCAGCAGCTTAGTACCAGGAATCTATAATTCACCCCTCCACTTT.

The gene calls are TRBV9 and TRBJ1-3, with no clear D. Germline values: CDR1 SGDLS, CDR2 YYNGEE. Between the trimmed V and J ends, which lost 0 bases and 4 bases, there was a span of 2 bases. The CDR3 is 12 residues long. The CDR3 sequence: CASSVDGNTIYF. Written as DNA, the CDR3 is TGTGCCAGCAGCGTAGACGGAAACACCATATATTTT.

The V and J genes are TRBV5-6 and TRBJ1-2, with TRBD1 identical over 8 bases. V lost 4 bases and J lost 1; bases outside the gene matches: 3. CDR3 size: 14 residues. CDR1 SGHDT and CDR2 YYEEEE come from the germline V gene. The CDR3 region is CASSGTGFNYGYTF. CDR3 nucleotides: TGTGCCAGCAGCGGGACAGGATTTAACTATGGCTACACCTTC.

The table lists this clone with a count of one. CDR3 nucleotide sequence: TGTGCCAGCAGCTTAGGTCCTGCCTCTGGAAACACCATATATTTT. This gives the protein CASSLGPASGNTIYF. The chain joins TRBV7-6 to TRBJ1-3; D remains ambiguous. V was pared by 1 base and J by 0 bases, with 7 bases between. CDR3 length equals 15 residues. The V gene's germline CDR1 is SGHVS and CDR2 FNYEAQ.

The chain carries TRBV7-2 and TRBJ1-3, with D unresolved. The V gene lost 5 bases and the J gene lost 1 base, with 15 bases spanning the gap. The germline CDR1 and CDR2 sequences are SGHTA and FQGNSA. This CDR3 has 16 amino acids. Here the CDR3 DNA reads TGTGCCAGCAGCCTCCCTACAACGGCTTCTGGAAACACCATATATTTT. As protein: CASSLPTTASGNTIYF.

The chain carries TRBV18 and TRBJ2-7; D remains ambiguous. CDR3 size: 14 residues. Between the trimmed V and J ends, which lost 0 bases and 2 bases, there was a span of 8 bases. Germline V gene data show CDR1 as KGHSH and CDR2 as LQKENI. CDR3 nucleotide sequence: TGTGCCAGCTCACCACCGACACCGACCTACGAGCAGTACTTC. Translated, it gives CASSPPTPTYEQYF.

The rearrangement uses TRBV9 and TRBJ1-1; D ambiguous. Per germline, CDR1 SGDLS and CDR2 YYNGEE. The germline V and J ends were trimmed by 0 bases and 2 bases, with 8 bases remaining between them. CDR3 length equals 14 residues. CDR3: CASSVGQENTEAFF. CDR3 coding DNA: TGTGCCAGCAGCGTAGGCCAGGAAAACACTGAAGCTTTCTTT. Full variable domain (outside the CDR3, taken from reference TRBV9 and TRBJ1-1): DSGVTQTPKHLITATGQRVTLRCSPRSGDLSVYWYQQSLDQGLQFLIQYYNGEERAKGNILERFSAQQFPDLHSELNLSSLELGDSALYFCASSVGQENTEAFFGQGTRLTVV.

The CDR3 nucleotides are TGTGCCAGCAGTACTACGACAGGGAATCAGCCCCAGCATTTT. Translated, it gives CASSTTTGNQPQHF. The chain recombines TRBV6-6 with TRBJ1-5; 7 bases are shared with TRBD1. CDR1 MNHNY and CDR2 SVGAGI come from the germline V gene (reference sequence). Trimming cost V 5 bases and J 4 bases; bases outside gene matches: 5. The CDR3 has 14 residues.

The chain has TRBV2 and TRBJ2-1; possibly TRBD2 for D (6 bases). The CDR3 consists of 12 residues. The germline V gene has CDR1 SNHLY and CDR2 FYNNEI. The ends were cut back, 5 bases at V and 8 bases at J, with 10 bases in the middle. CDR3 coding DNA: TGTGCCAGCAGTAGGGGAGGAGATGAGCAGTTCTTC. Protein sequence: CASSRGGDEQFF.

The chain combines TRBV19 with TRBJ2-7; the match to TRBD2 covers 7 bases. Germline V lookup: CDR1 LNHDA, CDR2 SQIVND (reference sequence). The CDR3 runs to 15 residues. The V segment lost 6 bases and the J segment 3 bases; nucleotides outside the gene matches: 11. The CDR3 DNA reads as TGTGCCAGTAGACGAACTCCCGGGACTAACTACGAGCAGTACTTC. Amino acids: CASRRTPGTNYEQYF.

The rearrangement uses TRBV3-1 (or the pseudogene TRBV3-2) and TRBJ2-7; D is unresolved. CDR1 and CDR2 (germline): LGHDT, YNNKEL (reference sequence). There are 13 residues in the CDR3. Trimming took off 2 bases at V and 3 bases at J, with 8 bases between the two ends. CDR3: CASSQRTVYEQYF. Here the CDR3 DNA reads TGTGCCAGCAGCCAAAGGACCGTCTACGAGCAGTACTTC.

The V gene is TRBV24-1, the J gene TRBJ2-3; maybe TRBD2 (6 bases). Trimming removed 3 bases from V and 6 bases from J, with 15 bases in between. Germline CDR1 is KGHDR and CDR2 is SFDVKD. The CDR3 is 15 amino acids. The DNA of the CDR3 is TGTGCCACCAGTGATCACGGGGGAGTGACGGATACGCAGTATTTT. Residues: CATSDHGGVTDTQYF.

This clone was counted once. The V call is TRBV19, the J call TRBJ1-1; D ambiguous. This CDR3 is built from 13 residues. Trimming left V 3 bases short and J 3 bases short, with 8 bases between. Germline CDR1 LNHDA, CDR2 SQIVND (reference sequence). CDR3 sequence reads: CASSIFGDTEAFF. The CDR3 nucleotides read TGTGCCAGTAGTATTTTCGGGGACACTGAAGCTTTCTTT.

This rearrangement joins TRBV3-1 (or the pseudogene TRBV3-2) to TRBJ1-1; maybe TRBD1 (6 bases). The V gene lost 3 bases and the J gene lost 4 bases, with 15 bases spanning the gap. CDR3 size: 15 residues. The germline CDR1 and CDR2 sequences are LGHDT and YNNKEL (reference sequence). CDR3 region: CASSQATGTSTEAFF. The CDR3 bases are TGTGCCAGCAGCCAGGCAACAGGGACGAGCACTGAAGCTTTCTTT.

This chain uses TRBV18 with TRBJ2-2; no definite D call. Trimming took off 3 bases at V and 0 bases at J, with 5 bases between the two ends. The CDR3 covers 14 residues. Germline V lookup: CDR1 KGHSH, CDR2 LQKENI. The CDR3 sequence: CASSPRPNTGELFF. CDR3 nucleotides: TGTGCCAGCTCACCGAGACCGAACACCGGGGAGCTGTTTTTT.

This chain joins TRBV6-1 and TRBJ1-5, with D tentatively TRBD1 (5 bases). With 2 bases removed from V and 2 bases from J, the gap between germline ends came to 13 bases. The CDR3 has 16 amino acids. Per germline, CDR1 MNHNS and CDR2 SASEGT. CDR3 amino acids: CASSEMRGAGNQPQHF. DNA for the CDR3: TGTGCCAGCAGTGAAATGAGGGGCGCGGGCAATCAGCCCCAGCATTTT.

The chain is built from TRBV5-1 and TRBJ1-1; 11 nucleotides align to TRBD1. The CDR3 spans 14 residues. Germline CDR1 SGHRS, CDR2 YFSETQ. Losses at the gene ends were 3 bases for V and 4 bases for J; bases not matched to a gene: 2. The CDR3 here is CASSSGTGGTEAFF. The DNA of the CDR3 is TGCGCCAGCAGCTCTGGGACAGGGGGCACTGAAGCTTTCTTT.

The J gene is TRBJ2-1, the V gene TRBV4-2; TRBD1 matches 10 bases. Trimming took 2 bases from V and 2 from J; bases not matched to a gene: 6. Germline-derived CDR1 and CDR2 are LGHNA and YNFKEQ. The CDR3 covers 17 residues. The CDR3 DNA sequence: TGTGCCAGCAGCCAATCAACCGGGACAGGGGCCTACAATGAGCAGTTCTTC. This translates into CASSQSTGTGAYNEQFF.

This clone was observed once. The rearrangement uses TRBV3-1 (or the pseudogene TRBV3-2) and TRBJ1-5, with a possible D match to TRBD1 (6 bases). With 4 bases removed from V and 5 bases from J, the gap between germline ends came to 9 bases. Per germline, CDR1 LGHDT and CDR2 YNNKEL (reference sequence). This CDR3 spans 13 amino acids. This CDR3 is CASSRRGHQPQHF. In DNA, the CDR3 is TGTGCCAGCAGCCGCAGGGGTCATCAGCCCCAGCATTTT.

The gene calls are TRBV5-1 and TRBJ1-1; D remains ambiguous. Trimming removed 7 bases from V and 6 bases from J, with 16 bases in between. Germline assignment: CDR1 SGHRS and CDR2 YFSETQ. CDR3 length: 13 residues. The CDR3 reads CASGLGLGSEAFF. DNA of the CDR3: TGCGCCAGCGGGTTGGGTCTGGGGTCTGAAGCTTTCTTT. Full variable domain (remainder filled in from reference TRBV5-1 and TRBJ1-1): KAGVTQTPRYLIKTRGQQVTLSCSPISGHRSVSWYQQTPGQGLQFLFEYFSETQRNKGNFPGRFSGRQFSNSRSEMNVSTLELGDSALYLCASGLGLGSEAFFGQGTRLTVV.

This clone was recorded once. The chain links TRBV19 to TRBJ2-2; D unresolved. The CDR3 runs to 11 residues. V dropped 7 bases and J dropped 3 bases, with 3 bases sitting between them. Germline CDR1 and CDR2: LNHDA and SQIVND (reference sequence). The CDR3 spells CASTHTGELFF. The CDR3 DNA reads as TGTGCCAGTACCCACACCGGGGAGCTGTTTTTT.

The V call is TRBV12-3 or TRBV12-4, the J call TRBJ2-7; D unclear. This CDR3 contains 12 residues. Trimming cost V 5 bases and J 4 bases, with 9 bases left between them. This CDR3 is CASSPLGYEQYF. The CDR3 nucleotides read TGTGCCAGCAGTCCCCTGGGGTACGAGCAGTACTTC.

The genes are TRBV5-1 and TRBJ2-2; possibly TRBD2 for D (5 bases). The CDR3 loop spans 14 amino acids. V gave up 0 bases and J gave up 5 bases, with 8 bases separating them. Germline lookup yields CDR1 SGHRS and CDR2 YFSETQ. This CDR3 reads CASSLVRGTGELFF. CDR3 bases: TGCGCCAGCAGCTTGGTTAGAGGGACCGGGGAGCTGTTTTTT.

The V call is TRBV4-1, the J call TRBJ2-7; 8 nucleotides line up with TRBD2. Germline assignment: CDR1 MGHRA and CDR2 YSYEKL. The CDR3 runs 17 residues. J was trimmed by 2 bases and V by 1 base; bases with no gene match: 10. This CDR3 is CASSQVTLAGGPYEQYF. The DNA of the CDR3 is TGCGCCAGCAGCCAAGTTACCCTCGCGGGGGGTCCCTACGAGCAGTACTTC.

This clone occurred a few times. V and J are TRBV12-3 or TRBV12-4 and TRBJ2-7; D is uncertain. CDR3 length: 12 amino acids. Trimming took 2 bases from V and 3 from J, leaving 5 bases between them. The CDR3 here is CASSLSVYEQYF. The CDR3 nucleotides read TGTGCCAGCAGTTTAAGCGTCTACGAGCAGTACTTC.

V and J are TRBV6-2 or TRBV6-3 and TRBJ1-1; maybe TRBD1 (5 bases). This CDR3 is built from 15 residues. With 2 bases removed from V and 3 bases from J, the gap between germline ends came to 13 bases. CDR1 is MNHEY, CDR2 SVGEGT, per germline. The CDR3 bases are TGTGCCAGCAGTTACGAAAGGGAAGGGGACACTGAAGCTTTCTTT. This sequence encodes CASSYEREGDTEAFF.

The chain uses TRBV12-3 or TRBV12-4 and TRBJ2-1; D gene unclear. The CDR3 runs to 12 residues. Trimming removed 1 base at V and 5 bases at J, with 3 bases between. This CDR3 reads CASSLGHNEQFF. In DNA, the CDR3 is TGTGCCAGCAGTTTAGGCCACAATGAGCAGTTCTTC.

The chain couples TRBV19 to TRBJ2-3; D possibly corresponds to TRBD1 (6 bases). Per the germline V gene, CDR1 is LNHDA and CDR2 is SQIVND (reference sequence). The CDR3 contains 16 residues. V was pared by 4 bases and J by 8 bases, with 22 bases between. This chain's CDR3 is CASSRSGVTTDGTQYF. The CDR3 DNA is TGTGCCAGTAGTAGATCAGGGGTGACCACAGATGGTACGCAGTATTTT.

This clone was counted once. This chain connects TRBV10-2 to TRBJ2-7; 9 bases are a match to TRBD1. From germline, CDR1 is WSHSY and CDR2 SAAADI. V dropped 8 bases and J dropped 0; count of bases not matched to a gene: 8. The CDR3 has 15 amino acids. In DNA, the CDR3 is TGCGCCAGCGGGAGGGGACAGGGTAGCTCCTACGAGCAGTACTTC. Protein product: CASGRGQGSSYEQYF.

This CDR3 is CASSARLAGFPDTQYF. In DNA, the CDR3 is TGTGCCAGCAGCGCTAGACTAGCGGGGTTTCCAGATACGCAGTATTTT. The chain has TRBV9 and TRBJ2-3; 11 nucleotides agree with TRBD2. Germline V gene lookup returns CDR1 SGDLS and CDR2 YYNGEE. The CDR3 has 16 amino acids. Trimming at V came to 3 bases and at J to 4 bases, leaving 7 bases not matched to a gene.